This entry describes one T cell receptor beta chain. Antigen specificity is unknown. Sorted cells reached over 95% purity in every population. Expressed TCRB transcripts were sequenced, since all the RNA that had been isolated was reverse transcribed. Each sample of naive, central memory or regulatory T cells had, on average, about 3.57 million reads. The table came from immunoSEQ multiplex PCR; TCRdb's copy has only in-frame clones and leaves some out. The sample includes hundreds of thousands of clones, roughly 16% of them seen just once. The sample belongs to a study of beta chain features in type 1 diabetes. Study conclusions and caveats: Sequencing from cDNA could over-represent high-TCR-expressing cells. Among patients, naive, central memory and Treg TCRB repertoires appeared more similar than among healthy donors.

This receptor was identified in a man younger than 35 in good health. The sample consisted of naive CD4+ T cells from blood.

CDR3 loop: CSVHYYRDTEAFF. CDR3 sequence (DNA): TGCAGCGTTCATTACTACAGGGACACTGAAGCTTTCTTT. V and J are TRBV29-1 and TRBJ1-1; a possible D gene is TRBD1 (6 bases). Germline V gene sequence: CDR1 SQVTM, CDR2 ANQGSEA. The CDR3 covers 13 residues. Trimming stripped 5 bases from V and 3 bases from J, with 13 bases between.